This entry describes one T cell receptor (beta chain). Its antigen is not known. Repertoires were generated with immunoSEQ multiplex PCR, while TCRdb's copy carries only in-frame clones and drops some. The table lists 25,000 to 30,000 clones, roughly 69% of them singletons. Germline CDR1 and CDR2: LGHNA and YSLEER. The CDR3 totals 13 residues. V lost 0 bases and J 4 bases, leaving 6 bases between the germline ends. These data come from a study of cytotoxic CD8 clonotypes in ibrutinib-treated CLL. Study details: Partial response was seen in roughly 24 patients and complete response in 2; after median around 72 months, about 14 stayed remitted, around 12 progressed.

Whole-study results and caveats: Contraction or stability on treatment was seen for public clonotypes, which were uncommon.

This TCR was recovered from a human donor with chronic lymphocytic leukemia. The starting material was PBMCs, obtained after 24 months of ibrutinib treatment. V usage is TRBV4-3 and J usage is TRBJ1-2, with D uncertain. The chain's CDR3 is CASSQDWGYGYTF. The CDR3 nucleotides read TGCGCCAGCAGCCAAGATTGGGGCTATGGCTACACCTTC.